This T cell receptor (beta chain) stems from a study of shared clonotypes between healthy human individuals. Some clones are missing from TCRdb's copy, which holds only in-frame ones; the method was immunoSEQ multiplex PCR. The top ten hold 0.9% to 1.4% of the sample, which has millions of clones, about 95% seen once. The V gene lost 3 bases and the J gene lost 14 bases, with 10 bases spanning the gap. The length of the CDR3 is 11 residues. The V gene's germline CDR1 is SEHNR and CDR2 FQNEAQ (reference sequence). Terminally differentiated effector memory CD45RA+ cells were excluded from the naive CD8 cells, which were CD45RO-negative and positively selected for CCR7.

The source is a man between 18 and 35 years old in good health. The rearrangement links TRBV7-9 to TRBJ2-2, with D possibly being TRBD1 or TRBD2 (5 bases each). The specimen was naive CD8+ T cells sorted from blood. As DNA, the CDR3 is TGTGCCAGCAGCTTCGAGGGGCCTCTGTTTTTT. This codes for CASSFEGPLFF.